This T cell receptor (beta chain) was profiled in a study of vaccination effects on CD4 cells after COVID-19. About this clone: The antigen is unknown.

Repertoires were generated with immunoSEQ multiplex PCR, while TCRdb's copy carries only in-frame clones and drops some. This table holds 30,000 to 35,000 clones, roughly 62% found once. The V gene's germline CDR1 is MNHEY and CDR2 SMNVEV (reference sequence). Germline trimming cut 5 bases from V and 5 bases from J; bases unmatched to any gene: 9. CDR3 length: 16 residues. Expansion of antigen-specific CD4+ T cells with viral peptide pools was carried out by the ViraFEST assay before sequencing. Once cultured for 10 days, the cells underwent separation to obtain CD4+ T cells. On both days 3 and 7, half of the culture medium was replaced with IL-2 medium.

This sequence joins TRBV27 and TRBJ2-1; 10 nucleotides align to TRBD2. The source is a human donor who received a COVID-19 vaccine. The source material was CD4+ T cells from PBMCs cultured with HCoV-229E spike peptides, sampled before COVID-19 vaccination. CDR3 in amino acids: CASSLAGDGSHNEQFF. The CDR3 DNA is TGTGCCAGCAGTCTAGCGGGGGATGGGTCACACAATGAGCAGTTCTTC.